The sequence of this TCR beta chain was determined in a study of blood T cell repertoires in COVID-19. Study overall: The origin of the acute and convalescent COVID-19 samples was the United States, Italy and Spain. T cells, B-cell-depleted T cells, or PBMCs provided the cDNA or gDNA that served as material.

Enrollment of patients from Seattle took place during active infection, with longitudinal follow-up. The CDR3 is 14 residues long. V dropped 2 bases and J dropped 8 bases, with 12 bases sitting between them. Germline V CDR1 and CDR2: LGHNT, FRNRAP. Authors' data handling: Amplification of reference gene primers provided the estimated nucleated cell counts. Only in-frame clones appear in the TCRdb table, and some are missing; sequencing was by immunoSEQ multiplex PCR. That table gives V, J and clone size, and the DNA gave D and trimming. The repertoire holds fewer than 650,000 clones, with about 89% as singletons.

This sequence was found in a woman between 45 and 60 years old with COVID-19, enrolled during active disease. The chain links TRBV12-5 to TRBJ1-4, with D maybe TRBD1 (5 bases). The sequenced material came from peripheral blood. CDR3 amino acids: CASGLQTVGEKLFF. Written as DNA, the CDR3 is TGTGCTAGTGGTTTGCAGACAGTAGGGGAAAAACTGTTTTTT.